Listed below are T cell receptor beta chains from one sample, sequenced in a study of cytomegalovirus exposure and HLA in healthy donors. Profiled with immunoSEQ multiplex PCR; TCRdb holds only in-frame clones, not every one. The sample lists some 170,000 clones, under 80% occurring once. What was sequenced was PBMCs. All receptors derive from a human donor in good health. CDR3s include the opening cysteine and the closing phenylalanine or tryptophan. A D gene is named only where the DNA matches it firmly. Some rows mark clone size as missing; the rest say once, few, many or name a class of expanded clone.

D gene	clone size	J gene	V gene	CDR3 DNA	CDR3 protein
NA	NA	TRBJ2-3	TRBV19	TGTGCCAGTAGTGCGAACTATGACACAGATACGCAGTATTTT	CASSANYDTDTQYF
NA	NA	TRBJ2-7	TRBV5-5	TGTGCCAGCAGCCCCGTCCGGGGGATGATGGTCGAGCAGTACTTC	CASSPVRGMMVEQYF
NA	NA	TRBJ2-2	TRBV18	TGTGCCAGCTCACCACCTACAGGGAGGGGTGCCGGGGAGCTGTTTTTT	CASSPPTGRGAGELFF
TRBD2	NA	TRBJ2-7	TRBV25-1	TGTGCCAGCAGCCATAGCGGGGGCGGAGGCGAGCAGTACTTC	CASSHSGGGGEQYF
NA	NA	TRBJ1-2	TRBV28	TGTGCCAGCAGTTTATCGATAGTATCTAACTATGGCTACACCTTC	CASSLSIVSNYGYTF
TRBD1	NA	TRBJ2-6	TRBV6-1	TGTGGAACTAGGGGGCTAGACGCCAACGTCCTGACTTTC	CGTRGLDANVLTF
TRBD1	NA	TRBJ1-1	TRBV30	TGTGCCTGGAGTGGGGGGACAGGGAACACTGAAGCTTTCTTT	CAWSGGTGNTEAFF
NA	NA	TRBJ1-1	TRBV19	TGTGCCAGTAGTATAGAGGGGGCTGAGACTGAAGCTTTCTTT	CASSIEGAETEAFF
NA	NA	TRBJ2-5	TRBV7-2	TGTGCCAGCAGTAAGCGGCTCCAAGAGACCCAGTACTTC	CASSKRLQETQYF
NA	NA	TRBJ1-2	TRBV7-9	TGTGCCAGCAGCTTAGCTTCTGGGGGCGGCTACACCTTC	CASSLASGGGYTF
TRBD2	NA	TRBJ2-7	TRBV19	TGTGCCAGTAGTAGGCTACCTGGGACTAGCGGGGCCTACGAGCAGTACTTC	CASSRLPGTSGAYEQYF
NA	NA	TRBJ2-3	TRBV5-1	TGCGCCAGCAGCCTCGGCTTAGGCGGAGATACGCAGTATTTT	CASSLGLGGDTQYF
NA	NA	TRBJ1-5	TRBV5-6	TGTGCCAGCAGCTTGGCAAATCAGCCCCAGCATTTT	CASSLANQPQHF
NA	NA	TRBJ2-2	TRBV6-1	TGTGCCAGCAGTGAAGCAGGGGACACCGGGGAGCTGTTTTTT	CASSEAGDTGELFF
TRBD1	NA	TRBJ2-7	TRBV28	TGTGCCAGCAGTTTATTAAGTACCGGGACAGGACTTCCCTACGAGCAGTACTTC	CASSLLSTGTGLPYEQYF
NA	NA	TRBJ2-7	TRBV13	TGTGCCAGCAGCTTAGAGGGGCTTCGATACGAGCAGTACTTC	CASSLEGLRYEQYF
NA	once	TRBJ1-1	TRBV5-6	TGTGCCAGCAGCGGCGGTGAGGGGGAAGTTAACACTGAAGCTTTCTTT	CASSGGEGEVNTEAFF
NA	NA	TRBJ2-3	TRBV7-9	TGTGCCAGCAGCTTACGTCCGGGGGAGCGCACAGATACGCAGTATTTT	CASSLRPGERTDTQYF
TRBD1	NA	TRBJ1-1	TRBV27	TGTGTCAGCAGTCCAAGAAACAGGGGGCGCGGAGCTTTCTTT	CVSSPRNRGRGAFF
NA	NA	TRBJ1-2	TRBV7-3	TGTGCCAGCAGCTTAAGTTCAGGGAACCATGGCTACACCTTC	CASSLSSGNHGYTF
NA	NA	TRBJ1-2	TRBV27	TGTGCCAGCAGTATAACAGGGCTTCTCAACTATGGCTACACCTTC	CASSITGLLNYGYTF
TRBD1	NA	TRBJ1-2	TRBV7-8	TGTGCCAGCAGCCCCCGGACAGGGATTGGCTTTGGCTACACCTTC	CASSPRTGIGFGYTF
NA	NA	TRBJ2-7	TRBV5-4	TGTGCCAGCAGCTTGAGTCCCGAGGGGGAGATCTTTTACGAGCAGTACTTC	CASSLSPEGEIFYEQYF
NA	NA	TRBJ1-1	TRBV9	TGTGCCAGCAGCGTAGGGCTTATGAACACTGAAGCTTTCTTT	CASSVGLMNTEAFF
TRBD1	NA	TRBJ1-1	TRBV6-5	TGTGCCAGCAGCAGCTCCGGGACAGCCAGAGGAGCTTTCTTT	CASSSSGTARGAFF
NA	NA	TRBJ1-4	TRBV30	TGTGCCTGGACCCATCAGATCCGTGAAAAACTGTTTTTT	CAWTHQIREKLFF
NA	few	TRBJ1-2	TRBV11-2	TGTGCCAGCAGCCCTTTATCCGGAGGTTACCCCTCGGGGGGCTACACCTTC	CASSPLSGGYPSGGYTF
NA	NA	TRBJ1-2	TRBV7-9	TGTGCCAGCAGCCCCCCGAGGGAGCACCTGGCTAACTATGGCTACACCTTC	CASSPPREHLANYGYTF
NA	NA	TRBJ1-6	TRBV5-4	TGTGCCAGCAGCTTGGGGAGGGGTGGGAATTCACCCCTCCACTTT	CASSLGRGGNSPLHF
NA	NA	TRBJ2-7	TRBV29-1	TGCAGCGTTGTAGGCAGGGGTGACGAGCAGTACTTC	CSVVGRGDEQYF
NA	NA	TRBJ1-2	TRBV4-2	TGTGCCAGCAGCCCCCAGGAGGACGGCTATGGCTACACCTTC	CASSPQEDGYGYTF
NA	few	TRBJ2-5	TRBV19	TGTGCCAGTAGGCCGGCGGGCGGGGAGACCCAGTACTTC	CASRPAGGETQYF
NA	few	TRBJ2-7	TRBV7-4	TGTGCCAGCAGCTTCCCGTCCTCCTACGAGCAGTACTTC	CASSFPSSYEQYF
TRBD1	NA	TRBJ1-3	TRBV2	TGTGCCAGCAGGGGACCTCGGACAGGGGAGGGAAACACCATATATTTT	CASRGPRTGEGNTIYF
TRBD1	NA	TRBJ1-1	TRBV4-1	TGCGCTACCGGGACAGATGAGAACACTGAAGCTTTCTTT	CATGTDENTEAFF
TRBD1	NA	TRBJ1-1	TRBV4-3	TGCGCCAGCAGCCCCGGACAGGGAAGGACTGAAGCTTTCTTT	CASSPGQGRTEAFF
NA	NA	TRBJ1-4	TRBV7-9	TGTGCCAGCAGCCCGGCGGGCCAGAGTGAAAAACTGTTTTTT	CASSPAGQSEKLFF
NA	NA	TRBJ2-2	TRBV5-1	TGCGCCAGCCGGAGGGGGGGCACCGGGGAGCTGTTTTTT	CASRRGGTGELFF
TRBD1	NA	TRBJ1-1	TRBV5-1	TGCGCCAGCAGGGGCGAGGGGGCGAGGACTGAAGCTTTCTTT	CASRGEGARTEAFF
NA	NA	TRBJ2-5	TRBV4-3	TGCGCCAGCAGCCAAGACCGACAGCAAGAGACCCAGTACTTC	CASSQDRQQETQYF
TRBD1	few	TRBJ2-7	TRBV2	TGTGCCAGCAGTTTGGACAGGGGAACCTACGAGCAGTACTTC	CASSLDRGTYEQYF
TRBD1	NA	TRBJ1-6	TRBV19	TGTGCCAGTAGTATTCAGGGGGCTAGTAATTCACCCCTCCACTTT	CASSIQGASNSPLHF
NA	NA	TRBJ1-1	TRBV25-1	TGTGCCAGCAGTGACCAGACACGGCTGGGCACTGAAGCTTTCTTT	CASSDQTRLGTEAFF
NA	NA	TRBJ1-1	TRBV27	TGTGCCAGCAGTTTATTTAGAGGAATCACTGAAGCTTTCTTT	CASSLFRGITEAFF
TRBD1	NA	TRBJ1-4	TRBV4-1	TGCGCCAGCAGCCCAACGACAGGGCATGAAAAACTGTTTTTT	CASSPTTGHEKLFF
TRBD1	NA	TRBJ1-1	TRBV18	TGTGCCAGCTCACCACAAGGGACAGGGGGACGTGACACTGAAGCTTTCTTT	CASSPQGTGGRDTEAFF
TRBD2	NA	TRBJ2-3	TRBV4-1	TGCGCCAGCAGGGGACTAGCGGGGGGCGGGGTAAATACGCAGTATTTT	CASRGLAGGGVNTQYF
NA	NA	TRBJ2-5	TRBV4-1	TGCGCCAGCAGTCTCGGCAATCTAGGTACCCAAGAGACCCAGTACTTC	CASSLGNLGTQETQYF
TRBD1	NA	TRBJ2-5	TRBV6-5	TGTGCCAGCAGTTACTCCCCCGGACAGGGTCAAGAGACCCAGTACTTC	CASSYSPGQGQETQYF
NA	few	TRBJ1-5	TRBV7-2	TGTGCCAGCAGCTTAGGTTTGGTAGGGGCAGGCGAGCCCCAGCATTTT	CASSLGLVGAGEPQHF